These 28 T cell receptor beta chains were sequenced from one sample in a study of cytomegalovirus exposure and HLA in healthy donors. Vbeta (60) and Jbeta (13) primers were used in the PCR. Sequencing was performed with immunoSEQ multiplex PCR; in TCRdb, only in-frame clones are kept and a portion is missing. The profile shows 150,000 to 200,000 clones, approximately 72% of them singletons. Sequenced sample: PBMCs. The receptors were sampled from a man in his forties or fifties in good health and CMV-seropositive.

The chain recombines TRBV29-1 with TRBJ1-1, with TRBD1 matching over 8 bases. This CDR3 is 13 amino acids long. Germline CDR1 is SQVTM and CDR2 is ANQGSEA. V shed 2 bases, J shed 7 bases, and the junction held 6 bases outside the gene matches. The CDR3 reads CSVEQGAQDEAFF. CDR3 DNA: TGCAGCGTTGAACAGGGGGCGCAGGATGAAGCTTTCTTT.

The chain carries TRBV5-6 and TRBJ2-2; possible D gene TRBD1, 6 bases. The ends were cut back, 0 bases at V and 5 bases at J, with 11 bases in the middle. The germline CDR1 and CDR2 sequences are SGHDT and YYEEEE. This CDR3 comprises 15 residues. CDR3 sequence: CASSLGGQVTGELFF. The CDR3 DNA sequence: TGTGCCAGCAGCTTGGGGGGGCAGGTAACCGGGGAGCTGTTTTTT. Based on the CDR3 plus reference TRBV5-6 and TRBJ2-2, the full variable domain is DAGVTQSPTHLIKTRGQQVTLRCSPKSGHDTVSWYQQALGQGPQFIFQYYEEEERQRGNFPDRFSGHQFPNYSSELNVNALLLGDSALYLCASSLGGQVTGELFFGEGSRLTVL.

The DNA of the CDR3 is TGTGCCAGCAGCTTCGGGGACAGGGGACGGAACACCGGGGAGCTGTTTTTT. It yields the protein CASSFGDRGRNTGELFF. The chain carries TRBV5-6 and TRBJ2-2, with 10 bases lining up with TRBD1. Losses at the gene ends were 2 bases for V and 1 base for J; bases not matched to a gene: 5. The CDR3 spans 17 residues. The germline V gene encodes CDR1 SGHDT and CDR2 YYEEEE.

The V and J genes are TRBV6-5 and TRBJ2-3; the D is unclear. CDR1 and CDR2 (germline): MNHEY, SVGAGI. CDR3 length: 15 residues. V lost 6 bases, J lost 0 bases, and 13 bases lay in between. The CDR3 loop reads CASREASLSTDTQYF. CDR3 sequence (DNA): TGTGCCAGCAGAGAGGCCTCCCTTAGCACAGATACGCAGTATTTT.

As regards this clone: The same CDR3 is also encoded by other DNA sequences in this sample. The chain carries TRBV7-2 and TRBJ2-5; maybe TRBD1 (6 bases). The end of the DNA is better explained by TRBJ2-7, so the J call may be wrong. The V gene's germline CDR1 is SGHTA and CDR2 FQGNSA. The CDR3 has 12 residues. The CDR3: CASSKTGYEQYF. The DNA of the CDR3 is TGTGCCAGCAGCAAAACAGGGTACGAGCAGTACTTC.

The chain recombines TRBV7-9 with TRBJ1-3; D not certain. The CDR3 extends over 15 amino acids. Germline values: CDR1 SEHNR, CDR2 FQNEAQ (reference sequence). Trimming removed 5 bases from V and 4 bases from J, with 15 bases in between. CDR3 protein: CASSRSTVTGNTIYF. For the CDR3, the DNA is TGTGCCAGCAGCCGCTCGACTGTAACAGGAAACACCATATATTTT.

This clone was detected once. The chain has TRBV7-2 and TRBJ2-1, with 11 bases fitting TRBD2. V lost 4 bases, J lost 4 bases, and 6 bases stayed unmatched. This CDR3 has 16 amino acids. Germline CDR1 SGHTA, CDR2 FQGNSA. The CDR3 DNA sequence: TGTGCCAGCAGCTCAGGGACTAGCGGTGTGTACAATGAGCAGTTCTTC. Protein sequence: CASSSGTSGVYNEQFF.

There are a few counts of this clone. The rearrangement uses TRBV7-2 and TRBJ2-7, with 9 bases that match TRBD2. The CDR3 has 16 amino acids. From germline, CDR1 is SGHTA and CDR2 FQGNSA. The ends lost 5 bases at V and 1 base at J; junction bases unmatched: 9. The CDR3 region has the DNA TGTGCCAGCAGCCTTCGCCCTAGCGGGGATTCCTACGAGCAGTACTTC. Protein sequence: CASSLRPSGDSYEQYF. Full variable domain (outside the CDR3, taken from reference TRBV7-2 and TRBJ2-7): GAGVSQSPSNKVTEKGKDVELRCDPISGHTALYWYRQSLGQGLEFLIYFQGNSAPDKSGLPSDRFSAERTGGSVSTLTIQRTQQEDSAVYLCASSLRPSGDSYEQYFGPGTRLTVT.

The gene calls are TRBV11-2 and TRBJ2-2; 7 nucleotides line up with TRBD2. CDR3 length equals 15 residues. Germline CDR1 SGHAT, CDR2 FQNNGV. Trimming removed 4 bases from V and 8 bases from J; junction bases left unmatched: 10. The CDR3: CASSSGGAGRGELFF. The CDR3 DNA sequence: TGTGCCAGCAGCTCCGGTGGAGCGGGGCGGGGGGAGCTGTTTTTT.

This clone was picked up a small number of times. CDR3 nucleotides: TGTGCCAGCAACAGACCGTCTGACTATGGCTACACCTTC. This codes for CASNRPSDYGYTF. The J gene is TRBJ1-2, the V gene TRBV9; D unresolved. The germline CDR1 and CDR2 sequences are SGDLS and YYNGEE. Between the trimmed V and J ends, which lost 6 bases and 3 bases, there was a span of 12 bases. The CDR3 is 13 residues long.

This clone was observed a few times. The V gene is TRBV4-1, the J gene TRBJ1-1; the D gene is possibly TRBD1 (5 bases). V lost 4 bases, J lost 10 bases, and 16 bases lay in between. Looked up from germline, CDR1 is MGHRA and CDR2 is YSYEKL. CDR3 length: 13 residues. CDR3 loop: CASSRTLSGGAFF. The CDR3 bases are TGCGCCAGCAGCCGCACCCTCTCGGGGGGAGCTTTCTTT.

This chain links TRBV18 with TRBJ2-1; D might be TRBD2 (5 bases). CDR3 length: 14 residues. V was pared by 0 bases and J by 5 bases, with 8 bases between. Germline V gene lookup returns CDR1 KGHSH and CDR2 LQKENI. The CDR3 loop is CASSPPGSNNEQFF. The CDR3 DNA is TGTGCCAGCTCACCACCAGGGAGTAACAATGAGCAGTTCTTC.

The CDR3 sequence: CASSALSNTGELFF. CDR3 nucleotides: TGTGCCAGCAGCGCACTTTCGAACACCGGGGAGCTGTTTTTT. The chain employs TRBV11-3 and TRBJ2-2; D is unresolved. Trimming removed 5 bases from V and 0 bases from J, with 7 bases in between. This CDR3 is 14 amino acids long. In germline, CDR1 is SGHNT, CDR2 YENEEA.

This clone was counted only a few times. CDR3 region: CASSERGLAATDTQYF. The CDR3 bases are TGTGCCAGCAGTGAGAGGGGACTAGCGGCCACAGATACGCAGTATTTT. The rearrangement joins TRBV9 to TRBJ2-3; 11 nucleotides match TRBD2. The CDR3 totals 16 residues. CDR1 and CDR2 (germline): SGDLS, YYNGEE. Trimming took 5 bases from V and 2 from J; bases not matched to a gene: 7.

This clone has only a few counts. The chain uses TRBV14 and TRBJ1-1; TRBD1 might be the D (6 bases). The CDR3 contains 14 residues. V was pared by 4 bases and J by 1 base, with 10 bases between. Germline V gives CDR1 SGHDN, CDR2 FVKESK. CDR3 region: CASSRGQGNTEAFF. As DNA, the CDR3 is TGTGCCAGCAGCCGGGGACAAGGGAACACTGAAGCTTTCTTT. Together with reference TRBV14 and TRBJ1-1, the CDR3 gives the full variable domain: EAGVTQFPSHSVIEKGQTVTLRCDPISGHDNLYWYRRVMGKEIKFLLHFVKESKQDESGMPNNRFLAERTGGTYSTLKVQPAELEDSGVYFCASSRGQGNTEAFFGQGTRLTVV.

The V gene is TRBV5-1, the J gene TRBJ2-7; a possible D gene is TRBD1 (6 bases). The germline V and J ends were trimmed by 0 bases and 7 bases, with 11 bases remaining between them. This CDR3 has 13 residues. Germline V gives CDR1 SGHRS, CDR2 YFSETQ. The CDR3 nucleotides are TGCGCCAGCAGCTTGGGGACAGCGAGGGAGCAGTACTTC. It specifies CASSLGTAREQYF.

This clone was detected a few times. The V call is TRBV6-6, the J call TRBJ1-3; TRBD1 matches 11 bases. The V and J ends lost 2 bases and 2 bases, in that order; junction bases with no gene match: 2. Germline V lookup: CDR1 MNHNY, CDR2 SVGAGI (reference sequence). The CDR3 contains 16 residues. The CDR3 here is CASSYGGQGAGNTIYF. The CDR3 DNA is TGTGCCAGCAGTTACGGGGGACAGGGGGCTGGAAACACCATATATTTT.

The chain carries TRBV2 and TRBJ1-2; tentatively, D is TRBD1 (5 bases). V was pared by 1 base and J by 7 bases, with 13 bases between. Germline assignment: CDR1 SNHLY and CDR2 FYNNEI. The CDR3 covers 14 residues. CDR3 nucleotides: TGTGCCAGCAGTGAAGAGTTCGCAGGGTTTGGCTACACCTTC. Translation: CASSEEFAGFGYTF. Drawing the rest from reference TRBV2 and TRBJ1-2, the complete variable domain is EPEVTQTPSHQVTQMGQEVILRCVPISNHLYFYWYRQILGQKVEFLVSFYNNEISEKSEIFDDQFSVERPDGSNFTLKIRSTKLEDSAMYFCASSEEFAGFGYTFGSGTRLTVV.

The rearrangement uses TRBV15 and TRBJ1-4; possibly TRBD1 for D (5 bases). The CDR3 contains 13 residues. V was trimmed by 3 bases and J by 8 bases, leaving 10 bases between them. The V gene's germline CDR1 is LNHNV and CDR2 YYDKDF (reference sequence). The CDR3 DNA reads TGTGCCACCAGCAGGGGGGGTGAAGAAAAACTGTTTTTT. Its protein product is CATSRGGEEKLFF.

The gene calls are TRBV7-2 and TRBJ1-2, with a weak D call TRBD1 (6 bases). The CDR3 has 14 residues. Germline V gene sequence: CDR1 SGHTA, CDR2 FQGNSA. Trimming removed 6 bases from V and 3 bases from J, with 14 bases in between. The CDR3 bases are TGTGCCAGCAGGAACAGGGAAGTACACTATGGCTACACCTTC. This sequence encodes CASRNREVHYGYTF.

The chain couples TRBV5-1 to TRBJ1-2; 9 bases align to TRBD1. V lost 1 base and J lost 3; bases outside the gene matches: 7. The CDR3 contains 16 residues. The V gene's germline CDR1 is SGHRS and CDR2 YFSETQ. The CDR3 DNA reads TGCGCCAGCAGCTTGAGCCCGGGACAGGGTGACTATGGCTACACCTTC. Its protein is CASSLSPGQGDYGYTF.

The V gene is TRBV18, the J gene TRBJ2-5; TRBD1 aligns across 8 bases. Unmatched junction bases numbered 11, after V lost 6 bases and J lost 5 bases. CDR1 is KGHSH and CDR2 is LQKENI in the germline V gene. The CDR3 has 15 residues. The CDR3 sequence: CASSQRTGRYETQYF. In nucleotides, the CDR3 is TGTGCCAGCTCTCAGAGGACAGGGAGGTATGAGACCCAGTACTTC.

This rearrangement joins TRBV6-5 to TRBJ2-1, with 7 bases identical to TRBD1. The ends lost 6 bases at V and 10 bases at J; junction bases unmatched: 6. This CDR3 contains 12 residues. Germline CDR1 is MNHEY and CDR2 is SVGAGI. CDR3 amino acids: CASSLTGCEQFF. For the CDR3, the DNA is TGTGCCAGCAGCCTGACAGGGTGCGAGCAGTTCTTC.

The chain joins TRBV6-1 to TRBJ1-5; no definite D call. V was clipped by 7 bases and J by 0 bases, with 7 bases between them. CDR1 and CDR2 (germline): MNHNS, SASEGT. The CDR3 consists of 13 residues. The CDR3 sequence is CASKEYSNQPQHF. CDR3 DNA sequence: TGTGCCAGCAAAGAGTATAGCAATCAGCCCCAGCATTTT.

The rearrangement joins TRBV11-2 to TRBJ2-7, with D maybe TRBD2 (7 bases). In germline, CDR1 is SGHAT, CDR2 FQNNGV. Trimming left V 4 bases short and J 2 bases short, with 15 bases between. This CDR3 contains 15 residues. The CDR3: CASSSWEGGPYEQYF. In DNA, the CDR3 is TGTGCCAGCAGCTCCTGGGAGGGGGGGCCCTACGAGCAGTACTTC.

The CDR3 coding sequence is TGCGCCAGCAGCTTGGCCGGACAGGGAGGGTATAATTCACCCCTCCACTTT. It is translated as CASSLAGQGGYNSPLHF. This chain uses TRBV5-1 with TRBJ1-6; 8 bases map to TRBD1. This CDR3 region has 17 residues. The germline V gene encodes CDR1 SGHRS and CDR2 YFSETQ. The trim removed 0 bases at V and 4 bases at J, leaving 6 bases unmatched.

V is TRBV18 and J is TRBJ1-1; D is unclear. Trimming shortened V by 2 bases and J by 1 base, and 8 bases separated the two germline ends. The CDR3 extends over 14 amino acids. Germline loops: CDR1 KGHSH, CDR2 LQKENI. CDR3 DNA: TGTGCCAGCTCACCAGCTATGAAGAACACTGAAGCTTTCTTT. Protein product: CASSPAMKNTEAFF.

V usage is TRBV7-2 and J usage is TRBJ1-1, with D perhaps matching TRBD1 (5 bases). The CDR3 consists of 16 residues. Germline V gene sequence: CDR1 SGHTA, CDR2 FQGNSA. Trimming left V 2 bases short and J 3 bases short, with 16 bases between. In DNA, the CDR3 is TGTGCCAGCAGCTTATCATGGGGGGACGGTGACACTGAAGCTTTCTTT. Amino acid sequence: CASSLSWGDGDTEAFF.